The clone carrying this T cell receptor beta chain was found many times. Its antigen is undetermined. One end of the junction fails to match germline, which may point to a read error. Library preparation (for TCRbeta) was performed with unique molecular identifiers. MiXCR was run by TCRdb on the PCR reads, yielding one entry per CDR3 protein. Of about a million distinct CDR3 sequences in the sample, roughly 29% are singletons; the top ten hold 28%. The CDR3 runs 12 residues. From germline, CDR1 is SGHRS and CDR2 YFSETQ. The data belong to a study of T-cell reconstitution after alpha-beta-depleted transplantation in children. Overall study results and limits: T-cell numbers and diversity one year post-transplant derived largely from freshly generated T cells. As was reported, about two months after transplant, alpha-beta T cells came from several hundred expanded graft clones. Surviving recipient T cells and thymic progenitors produced the high day-60 TCRbeta diversity seen in some patients.

The origin of this receptor is a boy under three years old who had a stem cell transplant for SCID, so the T cells may come from the graft donor. The chain recombines TRBV5-1 with TRBJ2-2, with D uncertain. The sequences come from PBMCs, mostly from graft donor cells, collected 360 days after TCRalphabeta/CD19-depleted stem cell transplant. The CDR3 protein is CASSSNTGELFF. CDR3 coding DNA: TGTGCCAGCAGCTCGAACACCGGGGAGCTGTTTTTT.